The present T cell receptor (beta chain) was sequenced within a study of CDR3 diversity in severe acne. In this sample, this clonotype turned up many times. TCRdb independently ran MiXCR on the PCR reads; one entry per CDR3 protein. The sample shows about 84,000 distinct CDR3 sequences, approximately 51% of them seen only once. What was sequenced was blood. This clonotype was obtained from a male donor in good health, without acne.

CDR3 in amino acids: CASSALTGYNTEAFF. CDR3 bases: TGTGCCAGCAGCGCACTGACAGGGTACAACACTGAAGCTTTCTTT. The chain has TRBV9 and TRBJ1-1, with TRBD1 identical over 7 bases. Per the germline V gene, CDR1 is SGDLS and CDR2 is YYNGEE. CDR3 length equals 15 residues. The junction had 7 bases not matched to a gene; V was cut back by 3 bases and J by 2 bases.